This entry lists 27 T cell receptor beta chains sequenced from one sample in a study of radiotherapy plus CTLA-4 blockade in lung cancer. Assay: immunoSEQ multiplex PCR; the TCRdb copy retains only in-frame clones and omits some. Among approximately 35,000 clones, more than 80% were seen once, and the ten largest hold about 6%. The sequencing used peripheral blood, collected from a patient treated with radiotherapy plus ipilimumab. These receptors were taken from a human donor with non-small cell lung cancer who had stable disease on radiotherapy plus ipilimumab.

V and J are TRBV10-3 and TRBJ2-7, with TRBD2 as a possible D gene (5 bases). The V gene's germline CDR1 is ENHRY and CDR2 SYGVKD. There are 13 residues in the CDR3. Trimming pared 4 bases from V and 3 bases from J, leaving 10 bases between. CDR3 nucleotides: TGTGCCATCAGTGCTCTGGGAGACTACGAGCAGTACTTC. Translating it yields CAISALGDYEQYF.

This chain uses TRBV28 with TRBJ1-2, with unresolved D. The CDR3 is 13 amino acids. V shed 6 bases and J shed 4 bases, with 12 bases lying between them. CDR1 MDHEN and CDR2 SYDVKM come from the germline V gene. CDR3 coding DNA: TGTGCCAGCAGAAACGGACTGACCTATGGCTACACCTTC. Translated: CASRNGLTYGYTF.

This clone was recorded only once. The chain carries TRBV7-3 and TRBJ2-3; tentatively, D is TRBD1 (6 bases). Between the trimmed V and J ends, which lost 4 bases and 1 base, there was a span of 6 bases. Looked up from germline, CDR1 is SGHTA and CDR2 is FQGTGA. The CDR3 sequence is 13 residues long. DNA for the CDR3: TGTGCCAGCAGCTGGACAGGCACAGATACGCAGTATTTT. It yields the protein CASSWTGTDTQYF.

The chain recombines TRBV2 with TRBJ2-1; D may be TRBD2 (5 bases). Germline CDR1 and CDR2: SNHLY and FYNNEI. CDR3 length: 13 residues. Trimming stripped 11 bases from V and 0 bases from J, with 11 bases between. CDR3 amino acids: CAGKRYSYNEQFF. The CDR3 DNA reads TGTGCCGGGAAGCGGTACTCCTACAATGAGCAGTTCTTC. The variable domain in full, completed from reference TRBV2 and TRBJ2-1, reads EPEVTQTPSHQVTQMGQEVILRCVPISNHLYFYWYRQILGQKVEFLVSFYNNEISEKSEIFDDQFSVERPDGSNFTLKIRSTKLEDSAMYFCAGKRYSYNEQFFGPGTRLTVL.

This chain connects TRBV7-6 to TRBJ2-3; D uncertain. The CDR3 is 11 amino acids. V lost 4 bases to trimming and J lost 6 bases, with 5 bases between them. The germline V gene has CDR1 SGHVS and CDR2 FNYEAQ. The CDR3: CASSSADTQYF. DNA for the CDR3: TGTGCCAGCAGCTCTGCGGATACGCAGTATTTT.

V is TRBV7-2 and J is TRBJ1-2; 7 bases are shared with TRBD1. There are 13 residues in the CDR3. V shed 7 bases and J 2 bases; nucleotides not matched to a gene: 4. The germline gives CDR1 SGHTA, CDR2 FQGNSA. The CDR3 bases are TGTGCCAGCACCCTACAGGGGAACTATGGCTACACCTTC. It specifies CASTLQGNYGYTF.

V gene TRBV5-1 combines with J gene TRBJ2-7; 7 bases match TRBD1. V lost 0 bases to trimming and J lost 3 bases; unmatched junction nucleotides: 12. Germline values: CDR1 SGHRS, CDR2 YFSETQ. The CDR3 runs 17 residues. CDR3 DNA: TGCGCCAGCAGCTTGGGGGCACGACAGGGCCCTGGCTACGAGCAGTACTTC. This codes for CASSLGARQGPGYEQYF.

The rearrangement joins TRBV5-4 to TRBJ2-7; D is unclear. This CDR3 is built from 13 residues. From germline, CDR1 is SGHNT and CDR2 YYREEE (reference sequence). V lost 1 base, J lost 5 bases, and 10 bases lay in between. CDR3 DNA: TGTGCCAGCAGCTTGCCAGGAACCCACGAGCAGTACTTC. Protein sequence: CASSLPGTHEQYF.

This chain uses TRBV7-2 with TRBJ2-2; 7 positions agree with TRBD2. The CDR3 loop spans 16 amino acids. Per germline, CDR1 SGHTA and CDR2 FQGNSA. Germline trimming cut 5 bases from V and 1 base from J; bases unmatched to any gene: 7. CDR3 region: CASSPSASGNTGELFF. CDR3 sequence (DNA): TGTGCCAGCAGCCCCTCGGCTAGCGGGAACACCGGGGAGCTGTTTTTT.

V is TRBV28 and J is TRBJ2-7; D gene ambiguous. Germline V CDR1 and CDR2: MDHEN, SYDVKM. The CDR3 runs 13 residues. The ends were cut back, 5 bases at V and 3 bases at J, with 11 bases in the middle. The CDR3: CASSSPNRYEQYF. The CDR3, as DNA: TGTGCCAGCAGTAGCCCGAACCGCTACGAGCAGTACTTC. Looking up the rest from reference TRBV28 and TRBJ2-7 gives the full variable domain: DVKVTQSSRYLVKRTGEKVFLECVQDMDHENMFWYRQDPGLGLRLIYFSYDVKMKEKGDIPEGYSVSREKKERFSLILESASTNQTSMYLCASSSPNRYEQYFGPGTRLTVT.

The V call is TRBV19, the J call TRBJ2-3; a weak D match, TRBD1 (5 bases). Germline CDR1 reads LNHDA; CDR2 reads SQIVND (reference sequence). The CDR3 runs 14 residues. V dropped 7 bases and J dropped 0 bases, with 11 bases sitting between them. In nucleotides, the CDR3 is TGTGCCAGTAAGCAACAGGCGAGCACAGATACGCAGTATTTT. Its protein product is CASKQQASTDTQYF.

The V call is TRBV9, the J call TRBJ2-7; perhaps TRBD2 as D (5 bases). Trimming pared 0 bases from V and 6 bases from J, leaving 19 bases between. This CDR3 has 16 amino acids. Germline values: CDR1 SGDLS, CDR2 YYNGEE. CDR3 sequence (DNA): TGTGCCAGCAGCGTAGAGGGTCCGGGGTCGAGCGGCGAGCAGTACTTC. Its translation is CASSVEGPGSSGEQYF.

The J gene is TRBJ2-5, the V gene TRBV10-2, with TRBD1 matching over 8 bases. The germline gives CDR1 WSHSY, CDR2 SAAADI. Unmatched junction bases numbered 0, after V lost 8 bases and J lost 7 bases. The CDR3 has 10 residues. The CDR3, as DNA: TGCGCCAGCGGGACAGGGACCCAGTACTTC. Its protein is CASGTGTQYF.

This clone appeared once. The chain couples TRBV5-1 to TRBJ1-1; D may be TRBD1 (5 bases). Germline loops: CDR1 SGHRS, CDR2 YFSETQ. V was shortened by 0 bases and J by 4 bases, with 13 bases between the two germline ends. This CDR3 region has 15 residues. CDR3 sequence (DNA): TGCGCCAGCAGCTTGGAGGCAGGGCCGAGCACTGAAGCTTTCTTT. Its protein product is CASSLEAGPSTEAFF.

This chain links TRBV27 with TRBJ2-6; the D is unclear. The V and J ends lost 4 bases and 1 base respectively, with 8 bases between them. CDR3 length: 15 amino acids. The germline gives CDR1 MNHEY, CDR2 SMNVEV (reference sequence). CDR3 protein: CASSSSPSGANVLTF. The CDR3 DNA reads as TGTGCCAGCAGTTCGAGTCCGTCTGGGGCCAACGTCCTGACTTTC.

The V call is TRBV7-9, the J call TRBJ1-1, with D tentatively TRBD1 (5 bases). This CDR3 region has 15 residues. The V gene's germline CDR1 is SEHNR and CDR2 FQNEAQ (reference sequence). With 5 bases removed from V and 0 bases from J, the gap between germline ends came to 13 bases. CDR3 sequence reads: CASSPGAGMNTEAFF. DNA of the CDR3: TGTGCCAGCAGCCCTGGGGCAGGGATGAACACTGAAGCTTTCTTT.

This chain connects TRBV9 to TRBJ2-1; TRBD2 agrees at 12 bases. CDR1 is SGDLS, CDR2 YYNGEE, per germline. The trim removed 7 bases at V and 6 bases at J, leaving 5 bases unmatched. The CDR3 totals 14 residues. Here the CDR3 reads CASSGTSGSNEQFF. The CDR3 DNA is TGTGCCAGCTCCGGGACTAGCGGGTCCAATGAGCAGTTCTTC.

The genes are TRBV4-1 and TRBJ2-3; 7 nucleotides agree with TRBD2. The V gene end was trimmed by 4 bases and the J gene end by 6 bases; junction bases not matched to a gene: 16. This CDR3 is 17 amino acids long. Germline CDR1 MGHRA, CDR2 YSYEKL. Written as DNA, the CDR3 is TGCGCCAGCAGCCGAGACGTGTGGGCGGGGGAGGATGATACGCAGTATTTT. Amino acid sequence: CASSRDVWAGEDDTQYF.

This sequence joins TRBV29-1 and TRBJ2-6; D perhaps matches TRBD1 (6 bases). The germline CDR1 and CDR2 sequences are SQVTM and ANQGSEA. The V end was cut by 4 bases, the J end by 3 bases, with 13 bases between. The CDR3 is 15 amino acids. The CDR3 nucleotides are TGCAGCGTTGGAAGGTCAGGGGATGGGGCCAACGTCCTGACTTTC. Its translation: CSVGRSGDGANVLTF.

The CDR3 region is CASFGRGIQETQYF. CDR3 in DNA: TGCGCCAGCTTCGGGAGGGGAATCCAAGAGACCCAGTACTTC. This chain joins TRBV5-1 and TRBJ2-5, with 8 bases identical to TRBD2. Germline V CDR1 and CDR2: SGHRS, YFSETQ. V trimming: 7 bases; J trimming: 1 base; junction bases outside the gene matches: 6. This CDR3 comprises 14 residues.

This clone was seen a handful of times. Written as DNA, the CDR3 is TGTGCCTGGAGGTCCTATGGCCTTTGGGCCACTGAAGCTTTCTTT. Amino acids: CAWRSYGLWATEAFF. The chain employs TRBV30 and TRBJ1-1; no clear D gene. There are 15 residues in the CDR3. From germline, CDR1 is GTSNPN and CDR2 SVGIG (reference sequence). V lost 3 bases, J lost 4 bases, and 18 bases lay in between.

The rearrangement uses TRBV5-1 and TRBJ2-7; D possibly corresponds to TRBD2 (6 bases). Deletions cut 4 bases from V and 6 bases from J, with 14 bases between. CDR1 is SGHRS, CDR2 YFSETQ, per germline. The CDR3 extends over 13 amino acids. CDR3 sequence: CASSLEAGTEQYF. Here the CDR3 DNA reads TGCGCCAGCAGCCTGGAGGCGGGGACCGAGCAGTACTTC.

This CDR3 is CASSRGGWTEAFF. CDR3 DNA: TGTGCCAGCAGCCGGGGGGGTTGGACTGAAGCTTTCTTT. The V call is TRBV5-4, the J call TRBJ1-1, with D perhaps TRBD1 (5 bases). The V end was cut by 4 bases, the J end by 5 bases, with 12 bases between. The CDR3 covers 13 residues. Germline V CDR1 and CDR2: SGHNT, YYREEE (reference sequence).

CDR3 nucleotide sequence: TGTGCCTGGCGCCGAATGGGGCGGGAGTGGGATACGCAGTATTTT. As protein: CAWRRMGREWDTQYF. V usage is TRBV30 and J usage is TRBJ2-3; 7 bases agree with TRBD2. Germline CDR1 reads GTSNPN; CDR2 reads SVGIG (reference sequence). This CDR3 is 15 amino acids long. The ends lost 5 bases at V and 6 bases at J; junction bases unmatched: 14.

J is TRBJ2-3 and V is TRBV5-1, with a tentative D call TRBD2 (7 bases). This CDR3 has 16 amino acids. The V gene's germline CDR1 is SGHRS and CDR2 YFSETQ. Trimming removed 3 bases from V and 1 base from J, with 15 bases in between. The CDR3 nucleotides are TGCGCCAGCAGCTCGTTCGGGGGGCAGGGCACAGATACGCAGTATTTT. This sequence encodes CASSSFGGQGTDTQYF.

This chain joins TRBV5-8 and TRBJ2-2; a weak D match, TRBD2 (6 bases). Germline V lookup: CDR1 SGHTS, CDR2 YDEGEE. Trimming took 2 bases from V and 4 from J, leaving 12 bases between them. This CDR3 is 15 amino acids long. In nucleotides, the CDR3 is TGTGCCAGCAGCTTTCCCGGGAGCGGCACCGGGGAGCTGTTTTTT. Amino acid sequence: CASSFPGSGTGELFF.

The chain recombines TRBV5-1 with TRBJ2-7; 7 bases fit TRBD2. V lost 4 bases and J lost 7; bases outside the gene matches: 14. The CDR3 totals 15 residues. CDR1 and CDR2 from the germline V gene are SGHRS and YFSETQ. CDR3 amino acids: CASSLSGTIFDEQYF. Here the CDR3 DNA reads TGCGCCAGCAGCCTATCCGGGACTATCTTTGATGAGCAGTACTTC. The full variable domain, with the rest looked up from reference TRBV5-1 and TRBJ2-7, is KAGVTQTPRYLIKTRGQQVTLSCSPISGHRSVSWYQQTPGQGLQFLFEYFSETQRNKGNFPGRFSGRQFSNSRSEMNVSTLELGDSALYLCASSLSGTIFDEQYFGPGTRLTVT.